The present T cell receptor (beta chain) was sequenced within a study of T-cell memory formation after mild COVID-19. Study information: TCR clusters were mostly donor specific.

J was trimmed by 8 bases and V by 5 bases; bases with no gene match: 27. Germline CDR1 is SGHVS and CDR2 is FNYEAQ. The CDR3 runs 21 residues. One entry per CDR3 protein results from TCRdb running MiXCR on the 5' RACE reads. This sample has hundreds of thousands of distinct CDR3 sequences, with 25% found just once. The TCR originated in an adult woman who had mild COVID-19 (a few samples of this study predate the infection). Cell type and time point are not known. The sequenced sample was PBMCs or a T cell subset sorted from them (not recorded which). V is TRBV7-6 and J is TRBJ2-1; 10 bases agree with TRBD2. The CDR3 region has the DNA TGTGCCAGCAGCCGCCGTCCTCGGACTATCGTGCTAGCGGGAGCAGGGGATGAGCAGTTCTTC. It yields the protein CASSRRPRTIVLAGAGDEQFF.